Shown below are 9 T cell receptor beta chains from a single sample sequenced in a study of cytomegalovirus exposure and HLA in healthy donors (dated 2017 in TCRdb). The library was made by the immunoSEQ multiplex PCR assay. The multiplex PCR relied on a mix of 60 forward primers for TCR Vbeta segments and 13 reverse primers for TCR Jbeta segments. TCRdb limited this immuneACCESS table to in-frame rearrangements with V and J called. A share of clones is missing; checked studies link under half to unresolved V genes, and the rest is unexplained. The sample contains 85,000 to 120,000 clones, about 81% of them found a single time. The ten biggest clones cover 2.5% to 3% of the sample. The sequenced sample was PBMCs. These receptors originate from a male donor in good health and CMV-seropositive.

This chain uses TRBV10-1 with TRBJ2-3, with 8 bases lining up with TRBD1. The V segment lost 3 bases and the J segment 4 bases; nucleotides outside the gene matches: 9. CDR3 length: 16 residues. Per the germline V gene, CDR1 is WNHNN and CDR2 is SYGVQD (reference sequence). As DNA, the CDR3 is TGCGCCAGCAGTGACCTTACAGGGGGGAGCTCAGATACGCAGTATTTT. Translating gives CASSDLTGGSSDTQYF.

This clone was found a few times. The chain carries TRBV18 and TRBJ2-7, with 7 bases aligning to TRBD1. From germline, CDR1 is KGHSH and CDR2 LQKENI. V lost 1 base, J lost 3 bases, and 12 bases stayed unmatched. CDR3 size: 17 residues. The CDR3 protein is CASSPLTPGQTFYEQYF. The CDR3 nucleotides read TGTGCCAGCTCACCACTAACACCGGGACAGACATTCTACGAGCAGTACTTC.

This chain joins TRBV2 and TRBJ1-5; D gene uncertain. Germline lookup yields CDR1 SNHLY and CDR2 FYNNEI. V lost 7 bases, J lost 0 bases, and 7 bases lay in between. The CDR3 spans 13 residues. The CDR3 DNA sequence: TGTGCCAGCAAACGGGATAGCAATCAGCCCCAGCATTTT. Its protein is CASKRDSNQPQHF. Full variable domain (remainder filled in from reference TRBV2 and TRBJ1-5): EPEVTQTPSHQVTQMGQEVILRCVPISNHLYFYWYRQILGQKVEFLVSFYNNEISEKSEIFDDQFSVERPDGSNFTLKIRSTKLEDSAMYFCASKRDSNQPQHFGDGTRLSIL.

There are a few counts of this clone. The chain recombines TRBV18 with TRBJ2-7; perhaps TRBD1 as D (5 bases). CDR1 and CDR2 from the germline V gene are KGHSH and LQKENI. This CDR3 comprises 15 residues. Trimming took 2 bases from V and 2 from J, leaving 13 bases between them. CDR3 bases: TGTGCCAGCTCACCAGGCGTGACAGACACCTACGAGCAGTACTTC. Protein: CASSPGVTDTYEQYF. The whole variable domain, remainder taken from reference TRBV18 and TRBJ2-7, is NAGVMQNPRHLVRRRGQEARLRCSPMKGHSHVYWYRQLPEEGLKFMVYLQKENIIDESGMPKERFSAEFPKEGPSILRIQQVVRGDSAAYFCASSPGVTDTYEQYFGPGTRLTVT.

V is TRBV5-1 and J is TRBJ2-1; 9 nucleotides agree with TRBD1. CDR1 SGHRS and CDR2 YFSETQ come from the germline V gene. V dropped 4 bases and J dropped 8; count of bases not matched to a gene: 13. CDR3 length: 16 residues. CDR3 residues: CASSRGPDRGFDEQFF. The CDR3 nucleotides read TGCGCCAGCAGCCGCGGTCCGGACAGGGGTTTCGATGAGCAGTTCTTC.

The V gene is TRBV19, the J gene TRBJ2-3; TRBD2 matches at 8 bases. The CDR3 covers 16 residues. The ends lost 5 bases at V and 6 bases at J; junction bases unmatched: 13. The germline V gene has CDR1 LNHDA and CDR2 SQIVND (reference sequence). The CDR3 here is CASSPTGGTSWDTQYF. The CDR3 DNA reads as TGTGCCAGTAGTCCAACCGGTGGGACTAGTTGGGATACGCAGTATTTT.

This sequence joins TRBV10-3 and TRBJ1-4; 9 bases are a match to TRBD1. Germline CDR1 and CDR2: ENHRY and SYGVKD. This CDR3 has 14 amino acids. V lost 4 bases and J lost 5; bases outside the gene matches: 2. CDR3 in DNA: TGTGCCATCAGTGGGGGACAGGGAAATGAAAAACTGTTTTTT. Translated, it gives CAISGGQGNEKLFF.

The V and J genes are TRBV9 and TRBJ2-7; 7 bases fit TRBD1. J lost 5 bases, V lost 3 bases, and 11 bases had no gene match. Germline CDR1 and CDR2: SGDLS and YYNGEE. The CDR3 totals 15 residues. CDR3 residues: CASSATPGQMDEQYF. The CDR3 nucleotides are TGTGCCAGCAGCGCGACCCCGGGACAGATGGACGAGCAGTACTTC.

The CDR3 region has the DNA TGTGCCAGCTCACCAGTAAGCGCTGGGTATAGCAATCAGCCCCAGCATTTT. This translates into CASSPVSAGYSNQPQHF. The chain couples TRBV18 to TRBJ1-5; D remains ambiguous. V was trimmed by 2 bases and J by 0 bases, leaving 14 bases between them. Germline CDR1 and CDR2: KGHSH and LQKENI. The CDR3 length is 17 residues.